This T cell receptor (beta chain) was identified during a study of T cell responses to AZD1222 COVID-19 vaccine. V was clipped by 5 bases and J by 8 bases; unmatched bases: 14. Germline V gene sequence: CDR1 MDHEN, CDR2 SYDVKM. The CDR3 length is 16 residues. This clone appeared once. What it binds is not known. Whole-study findings and limits: The reported proportion of spike-specific TCRs targeting unmutated variant regions was nearly half.

Some clones are missing from TCRdb's copy, which holds only in-frame ones; the method was immunoSEQ multiplex PCR. The sample lists some 150,000 clones; 90% were seen once. The chain is built from TRBV28 and TRBJ1-5; 8 nucleotides line up with TRBD1. Source: peripheral blood, taken on day 0 of AZD1222 vaccination. The origin of this receptor is an adult in good health. This chain's CDR3 is CASSPRTGKAKEPQHF. The CDR3 DNA sequence: TGTGCCAGCAGTCCGCGGACAGGGAAGGCCAAGGAGCCCCAGCATTTT.